A single sample is the source of the 8 T cell receptor beta chains below, sequenced in a study of T-cell reconstitution after alpha-beta-depleted transplantation in children. TCRbeta library construction was performed incorporating unique molecular identifiers. TCRdb passed the PCR reads through MiXCR, listing each CDR3 protein once. The data contain approximately 270,000 distinct CDR3 sequences, about a tenth of them seen just once; the ten biggest clones take up roughly 9.1%. The sample was PBMCs from the stem cell graft donor, taken from the stem cell graft. These receptors came from a human donor who donated a stem cell graft to a child with SCID.

This clonotype showed up just a few times. The chain carries TRBV6-5 and TRBJ1-5; 8 positions match TRBD1. This CDR3 is 13 amino acids long. Germline V gene sequence: CDR1 MNHEY, CDR2 SVGAGI. V lost 10 bases and J lost 5; bases outside the gene matches: 7. In nucleotides, the CDR3 is TGTGCCACAAGACAGGGGAATGATCAGCCCCAGCATTTT. It specifies CATRQGNDQPQHF.

This clonotype showed up many times. The rearrangement links TRBV2 to TRBJ2-2; D possibly corresponds to TRBD2 (5 bases). The CDR3 is 13 amino acids. V was cut by 9 bases and J by 1 base, with 9 bases left in between. From germline, CDR1 is SNHLY and CDR2 FYNNEI. The DNA for the CDR3 is TGTGCCAGGAGCCGGGAGAACACCGGGGAGCTGTTTTTT. Translating gives CARSRENTGELFF.

This clonotype was recorded at least ten times. The V and J genes are TRBV12-3 or TRBV12-4 and TRBJ2-2, with TRBD2 matching 12 bases. The V gene end was trimmed by 7 bases and the J gene end by 4 bases; junction bases not matched to a gene: 10. The CDR3 length is 17 residues. The CDR3 spells CASTLVTSGGPTGELFF. The DNA of the CDR3 is TGTGCCAGCACCCTGGTGACTAGCGGGGGACCCACCGGGGAGCTGTTTTTT.

V and J are TRBV12-3 or TRBV12-4 and TRBJ2-1, with a possible D match to TRBD2 (7 bases). This CDR3 region has 17 residues. The ends were cut back, 5 bases at V and 0 bases at J, with 17 bases in the middle. CDR3 protein: CASSAFLGGASYNEQFF. CDR3 DNA sequence: TGTGCCAGCAGTGCCTTTCTGGGGGGGGCCTCCTACAATGAGCAGTTCTTC.

This clonotype was observed a few times. V gene TRBV7-2 combines with J gene TRBJ2-7, with D possibly being TRBD2 (5 bases). Germline loops: CDR1 SGHTA, CDR2 FQGNSA. This CDR3 contains 16 residues. Trimming removed 3 bases at V and 4 bases at J, with 19 bases between. As DNA, the CDR3 is TGTGCCAGCAGCTTCCCCGGGGTCGGTGGTTTGTACGAGCAGTACTTC. Protein product: CASSFPGVGGLYEQYF.

This chain uses TRBV10-3 with TRBJ1-2, with D perhaps TRBD1 (5 bases). The germline V gene has CDR1 ENHRY and CDR2 SYGVKD. The CDR3 is made up of 13 amino acids. Trimming took off 6 bases at V and 8 bases at J, with 16 bases between the two ends. The CDR3 protein is CAIRDTILEGYTF. CDR3 DNA: TGTGCCATCAGGGACACCATCCTTGAAGGCTACACCTTC.

There are many counts of this clonotype. The gene calls are TRBV3-1 and TRBJ2-1, with 9 bases lining up with TRBD1. V trimming: 3 bases; J trimming: 7 bases; junction bases outside the gene matches: 7. Per germline, CDR1 LGHDT and CDR2 YNNKEL (reference sequence). The CDR3 covers 15 residues. CDR3 residues: CASSQGTGPGNEQFF. DNA of the CDR3: TGTGCCAGCAGCCAGGGGACAGGGCCGGGGAATGAGCAGTTCTTC.

This clonotype was detected ten times or more. The chain has TRBV6-5 and TRBJ2-1; 7 bases are a match to TRBD2. V trimming: 0 bases; J trimming: 1 base; junction bases outside the gene matches: 0. The length of the CDR3 is 15 residues. CDR1 MNHEY and CDR2 SVGAGI come from the germline V gene. CDR3 sequence reads: CASSYSGGSYNEQFF. The CDR3 region has the DNA TGTGCCAGCAGTTACTCGGGAGGGTCCTACAATGAGCAGTTCTTC.